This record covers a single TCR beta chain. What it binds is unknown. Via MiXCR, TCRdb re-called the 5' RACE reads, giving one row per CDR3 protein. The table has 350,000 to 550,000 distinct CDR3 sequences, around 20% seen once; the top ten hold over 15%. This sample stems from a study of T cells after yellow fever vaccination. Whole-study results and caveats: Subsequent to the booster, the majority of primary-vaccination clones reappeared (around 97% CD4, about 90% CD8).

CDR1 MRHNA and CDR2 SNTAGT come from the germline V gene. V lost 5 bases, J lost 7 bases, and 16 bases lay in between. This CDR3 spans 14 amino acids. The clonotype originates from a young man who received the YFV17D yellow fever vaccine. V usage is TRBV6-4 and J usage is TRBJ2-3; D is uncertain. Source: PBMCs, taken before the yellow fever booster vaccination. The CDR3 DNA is TGTGCCAGCAGTCCCCTCGTGGGCGGAAATACGCAGTATTTT. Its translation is CASSPLVGGNTQYF.